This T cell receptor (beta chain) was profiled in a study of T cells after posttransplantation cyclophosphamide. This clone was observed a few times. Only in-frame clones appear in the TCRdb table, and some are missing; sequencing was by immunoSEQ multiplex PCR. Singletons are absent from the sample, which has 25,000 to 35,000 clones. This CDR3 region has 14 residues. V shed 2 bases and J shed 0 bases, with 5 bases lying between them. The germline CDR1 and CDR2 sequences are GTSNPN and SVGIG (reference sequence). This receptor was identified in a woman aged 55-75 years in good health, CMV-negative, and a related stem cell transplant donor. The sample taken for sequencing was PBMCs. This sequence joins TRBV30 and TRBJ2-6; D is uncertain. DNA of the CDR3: TGTGCCTGGAGTCCCCACTCTGGGGCCAACGTCCTGACTTTC. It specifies CAWSPHSGANVLTF.